One and the same sample provided the 5 T cell receptor beta chains below, sequenced in a study of regulatory T cells in long-lasting Graves disease. Arm-PCR of CDR3 regions and iRepertoire HTBI primers were used to build TCR beta libraries. TCRdb reprocessed the multiplex PCR reads with MiXCR, giving one entry per CDR3 protein. This table holds 350,000 to 450,000 distinct CDR3 sequences, less than 30% found once. Specified time point: persistent/refractory GD, antithyroid drugs over 5 years with positive TRAb. PBMCs provided the RNA from which the TCR library was made. Sequencing was performed on peripheral blood mononuclear cells (PBMCs), taken when the disease was refractory, from a patient treated with antithyroid drugs. The receptors were gathered from a woman in her forties with Graves disease.

The V call is TRBV20-1, the J call TRBJ1-5; D is perhaps TRBD1 (5 bases). The CDR3 is 15 amino acids. Germline CDR1 DFQATT, CDR2 SNEGSKA (reference sequence). Trimming took 4 bases from V and 0 from J, leaving 13 bases between them. The CDR3 protein is CSAKTRGRSNQPQHF. The CDR3 region has the DNA TGCAGTGCTAAAACAAGGGGACGTAGCAATCAGCCCCAGCATTTT.

This clonotype was counted many times. V usage is TRBV12-3 or TRBV12-4 and J usage is TRBJ2-2; D is undetermined. The CDR3 spans 16 residues. Trimming stripped 7 bases from V and 4 bases from J, with 19 bases between. In DNA form, the CDR3 reads TGTGCCAGCAATCATAGACGGCTCTTAGGCACCGGGGAGCTGTTTTTT. It encodes CASNHRRLLGTGELFF.

In its sample, this clonotype was seen many times. V and J are TRBV28 and TRBJ1-1; possibly TRBD1 for D (6 bases). V was trimmed by 2 bases and J by 1 base, leaving 11 bases between them. CDR3 length: 15 residues. Germline CDR1 and CDR2: MDHEN and SYDVKM. The CDR3 sequence is CASSLPGHRNTEAFF. The CDR3 DNA is TGTGCCAGCAGTTTACCGGGACATAGGAACACTGAAGCTTTCTTT. Complete variable domain (other parts from reference TRBV28 and TRBJ1-1): DVKVTQSSRYLVKRTGEKVFLECVQDMDHENMFWYRQDPGLGLRLIYFSYDVKMKEKGDIPEGYSVSREKKERFSLILESASTNQTSMYLCASSLPGHRNTEAFFGQGTRLTVV.

This clonotype was detected many times. The chain's CDR3 is CATSRDSGSQYF. CDR3 in DNA: TGTGCCACCAGCAGAGATTCCGGGTCCCAGTACTTC. The rearrangement links TRBV15 to TRBJ2-5; D is unresolved. Trimming stripped 0 bases from V and 9 bases from J, with 8 bases between. Germline assignment: CDR1 LNHNV and CDR2 YYDKDF (reference sequence). There are 12 residues in the CDR3.

This clonotype came up a few times. The chain joins TRBV6-1 to TRBJ2-7, with D perhaps matching TRBD2 (6 bases). Germline-derived CDR1 and CDR2 are MNHNS and SASEGT. V was cut by 6 bases and J by 7 bases, with 25 bases left in between. The CDR3 runs 16 residues. The CDR3 sequence: CASRERGRWGEREQYF. The CDR3 bases are TGTGCCAGCAGGGAGAGAGGGCGGTGGGGGGAGAGGGAGCAGTACTTC.